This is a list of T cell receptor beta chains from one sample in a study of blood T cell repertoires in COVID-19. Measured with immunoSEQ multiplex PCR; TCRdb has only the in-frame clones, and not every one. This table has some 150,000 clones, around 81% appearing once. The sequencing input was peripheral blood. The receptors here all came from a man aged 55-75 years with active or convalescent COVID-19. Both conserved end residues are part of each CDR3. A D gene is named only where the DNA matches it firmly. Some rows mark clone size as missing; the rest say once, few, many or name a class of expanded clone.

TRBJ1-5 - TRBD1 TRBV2 CASSGGTGASNQPQHF TGTGCCAGCAGTGGTGGGACAGGTGCTAGCAATCAGCCCCAGCATTTT
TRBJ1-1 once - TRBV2 CASDKQGGTNTEAFF TGTGCCAGCGATAAACAAGGCGGTACGAACACTGAAGCTTTCTTT
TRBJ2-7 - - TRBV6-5 CASGVAGSYEQYF TGTGCCAGCGGAGTGGCGGGCTCCTACGAGCAGTACTTC
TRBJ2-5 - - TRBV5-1 CASSRSLGNQETQYF TGCGCCAGCAGCCGTTCCCTCGGGAATCAAGAGACCCAGTACTTC
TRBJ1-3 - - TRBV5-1 CASSLRPQTGNTIYF TGCGCCAGCAGCTTAAGACCACAGACTGGAAACACCATATATTTT
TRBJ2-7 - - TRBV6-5 CASSPRGSYEQYF TGTGCCAGCAGTCCCCGGGGGTCCTACGAGCAGTACTTC
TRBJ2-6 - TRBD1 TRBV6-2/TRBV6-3 CASSYFPGGPSPFSGANVLTF TGTGCCAGCAGTTACTTTCCAGGGGGACCTAGTCCATTCTCTGGGGCCAACGTCCTGACTTTC
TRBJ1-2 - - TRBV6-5 CASGASFGYTF TGTGCCTCAGGGGCGTCGTTTGGCTACACCTTC
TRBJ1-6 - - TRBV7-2 CASSLARASDSPLHF TGTGCCAGCAGCTTAGCGCGGGCGTCCGATTCACCCCTCCACTTT
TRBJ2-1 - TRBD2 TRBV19 CASSRPTSGRGNEQFF TGTGCCAGTAGTAGACCGACTAGCGGGAGGGGTAATGAGCAGTTCTTC
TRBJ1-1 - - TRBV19 CASSRGRIMNTEAFF TGTGCCAGTAGTAGGGGGAGGATTATGAACACTGAAGCTTTCTTT
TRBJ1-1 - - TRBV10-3 CAISVGQSNTEAFF TGTGCCATCAGTGTCGGACAGAGCAACACTGAAGCTTTCTTT
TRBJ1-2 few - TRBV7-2 CASSLGPASGGGYTF TGTGCCAGCAGCTTAGGCCCAGCCTCAGGAGGGGGCTACACCTTC
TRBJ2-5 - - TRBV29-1 CSVEGRVETQYF TGCAGCGTTGAAGGCAGGGTGGAGACCCAGTACTTC
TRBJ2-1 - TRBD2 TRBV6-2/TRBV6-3 CASSYSEAGRTSYNEQFF TGTGCCAGCAGTTACTCTGAGGCCGGGAGGACCTCCTACAATGAGCAGTTCTTC
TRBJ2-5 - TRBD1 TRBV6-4 CASTHLGNRGRETQYF TGTGCCAGCACCCACTTGGGAAACAGGGGGCGAGAGACCCAGTACTTC
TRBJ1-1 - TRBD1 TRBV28 CASSRAGQGITEAFF TGTGCCAGCAGTCGGGCCGGACAGGGGATCACTGAAGCTTTCTTT
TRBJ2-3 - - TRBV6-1 CASSELDPDTQYF TGTGCCAGCAGTGAACTAGACCCAGATACGCAGTATTTT
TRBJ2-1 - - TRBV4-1 CASSQAGPSSKRHNEQFF TGCGCCAGCAGCCAAGCGGGCCCTAGTTCAAAGCGGCACAATGAGCAGTTCTTC
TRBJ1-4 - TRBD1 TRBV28 CASSWDSATNEKLFF TGTGCCAGCTCTTGGGACAGTGCAACTAATGAAAAACTGTTTTTT
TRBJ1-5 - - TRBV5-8 CASSLRPGHNQPQHF TGTGCCAGCAGCTTGCGGCCAGGGCACAATCAGCCCCAGCATTTT
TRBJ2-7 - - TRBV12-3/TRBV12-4 CASSLTSYEQYF TGTGCCAGCAGCCTAACGAGCTACGAGCAGTACTTC
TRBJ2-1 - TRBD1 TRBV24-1 CATSDFGTGISEQFF TGTGCCACCAGTGACTTTGGGACAGGGATAAGTGAGCAGTTCTTC
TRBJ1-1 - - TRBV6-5 CASKRLNTEAFF TGTGCCAGCAAGAGATTGAACACTGAAGCTTTCTTT
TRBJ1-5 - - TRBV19 CASSMLGNQPQHF TGTGCCAGTAGTATGCTCGGGAATCAGCCCCAGCATTTT
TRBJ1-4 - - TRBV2 CASSDGGIGNEKLFF TGTGCCAGCAGTGACGGAGGAATTGGGAATGAAAAACTGTTTTTT
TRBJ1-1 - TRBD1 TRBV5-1 CASSRDSTEAFF TGCGCCAGCAGCCGGGACAGCACTGAAGCTTTCTTT
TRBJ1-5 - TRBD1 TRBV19 CASSRGQGALLQPQHF TGTGCCAGTAGTCGGGGACAGGGGGCGCTTCTTCAGCCCCAGCATTTT
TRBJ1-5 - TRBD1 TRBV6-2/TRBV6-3 CASSKPGQGAVRQPQHF TGTGCCAGCAGTAAACCGGGACAGGGGGCGGTTCGCCAGCCCCAGCATTTT
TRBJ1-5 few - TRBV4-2 CASSPGGTSWGQPQHF TGTGCCAGCAGTCCTGGGGGCACTAGTTGGGGTCAGCCCCAGCATTTT
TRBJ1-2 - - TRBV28 CASSAEGVRGYTF TGTGCCAGCTCCGCCGAGGGGGTTCGTGGCTACACCTTC
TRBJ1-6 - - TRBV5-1 CASSRTMAGNSPLHF TGCGCCAGCAGCCGTACGATGGCGGGGAATTCACCCCTCCACTTT
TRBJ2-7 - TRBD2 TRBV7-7 CASSLGLAGRDEQYF TGTGCCAGCAGCTTAGGATTAGCGGGACGCGACGAGCAGTACTTC
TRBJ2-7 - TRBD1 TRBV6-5 CASRRRDRGIYEQYF TGTGCCAGCAGGAGGCGGGACAGGGGTATCTACGAGCAGTACTTC
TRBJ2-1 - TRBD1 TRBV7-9 CASSLPPGQNYNEQFF TGTGCCAGCAGCTTACCTCCGGGACAGAACTACAATGAGCAGTTCTTC
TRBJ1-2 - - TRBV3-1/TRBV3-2 CASSHLDIHGYTF TGTGCCAGCAGCCATCTCGACATTCATGGCTACACCTTC
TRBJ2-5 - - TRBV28 CASSLEETQYF TGTGCCAGCAGTTTAGAGGAGACCCAGTACTTC
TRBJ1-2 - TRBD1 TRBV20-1 CSASPTGFKGYTF TGCAGTGCTAGTCCGACAGGGTTTAAGGGCTACACCTTC
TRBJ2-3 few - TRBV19 CASSSQGTRGTDTQYF TGTGCCAGTAGTAGTCAGGGGACACGGGGCACAGATACGCAGTATTTT
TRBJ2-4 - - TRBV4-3 CASSQDWQGGIQYF TGCGCCAGCAGCCAAGATTGGCAGGGGGGCATTCAGTACTTC
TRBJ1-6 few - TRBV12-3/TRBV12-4 CASRFGGSPLHF TGTGCCAGCCGATTTGGGGGGTCACCCCTCCACTTT
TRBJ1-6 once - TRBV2 CASSLRGSYNSPLHF TGTGCCAGCAGTCTCAGGGGTTCCTATAATTCACCCCTCCACTTT
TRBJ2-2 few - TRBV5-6 CASSFLRDSASGELFF TGTGCCAGCAGCTTCTTACGGGACTCAGCCTCAGGGGAGCTGTTTTTT
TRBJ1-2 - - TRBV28 CASSLSAGYGYTF TGTGCCAGCAGTTTATCGGCGGGCTATGGCTACACCTTC
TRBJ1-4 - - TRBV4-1 CASSQGRQIEKLFF TGCGCCAGCAGCCAGGGGCGCCAAATTGAAAAACTGTTTTTT
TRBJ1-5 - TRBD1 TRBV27 CASSPRQGYQPQHF TGTGCCAGCAGTCCAAGACAGGGTTATCAGCCCCAGCATTTT
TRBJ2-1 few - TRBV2 CASSVNSGAYNEQFF TGTGCCAGCAGTGTAAACTCGGGGGCCTACAATGAGCAGTTCTTC
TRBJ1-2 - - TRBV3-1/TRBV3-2 CASSQGSSWRGYTF TGTGCCAGCAGCCAAGGGAGCAGTTGGCGCGGCTACACCTTC
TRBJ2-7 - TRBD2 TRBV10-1 CASSLPKRREHESYHYEQYF TGCGCCAGCAGTCTTCCGAAACGGCGGGAGCACGAGTCTTACCACTACGAGCAGTACTTC
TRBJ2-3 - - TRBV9 CASSVRPGGEEYTDTQYF TGTGCCAGCAGCGTCCGGCCGGGCGGGGAGGAGTACACAGATACGCAGTATTTT
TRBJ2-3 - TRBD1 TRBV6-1 CASSDQPTGGTDTQYF TGTGCCAGCAGTGACCAGCCGACAGGGGGCACAGATACGCAGTATTTT
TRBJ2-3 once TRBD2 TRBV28 CASSLTSGGTDTQYF TGTGCCAGCAGTTTGACTAGCGGAGGCACAGATACGCAGTATTTT
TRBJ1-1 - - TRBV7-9 CASSLSRGTEAFF TGTGCCAGCAGCTTATCCAGGGGCACTGAAGCTTTCTTT
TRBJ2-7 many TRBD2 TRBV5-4 CASSFGTSGVLEYF TGTGCCAGCAGCTTCGGGACTAGCGGGGTCCTAGAGTACTTC
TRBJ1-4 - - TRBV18 CASSTQPRDEKLFF TGTGCCAGCTCAACCCAACCCCGGGATGAAAAACTGTTTTTT